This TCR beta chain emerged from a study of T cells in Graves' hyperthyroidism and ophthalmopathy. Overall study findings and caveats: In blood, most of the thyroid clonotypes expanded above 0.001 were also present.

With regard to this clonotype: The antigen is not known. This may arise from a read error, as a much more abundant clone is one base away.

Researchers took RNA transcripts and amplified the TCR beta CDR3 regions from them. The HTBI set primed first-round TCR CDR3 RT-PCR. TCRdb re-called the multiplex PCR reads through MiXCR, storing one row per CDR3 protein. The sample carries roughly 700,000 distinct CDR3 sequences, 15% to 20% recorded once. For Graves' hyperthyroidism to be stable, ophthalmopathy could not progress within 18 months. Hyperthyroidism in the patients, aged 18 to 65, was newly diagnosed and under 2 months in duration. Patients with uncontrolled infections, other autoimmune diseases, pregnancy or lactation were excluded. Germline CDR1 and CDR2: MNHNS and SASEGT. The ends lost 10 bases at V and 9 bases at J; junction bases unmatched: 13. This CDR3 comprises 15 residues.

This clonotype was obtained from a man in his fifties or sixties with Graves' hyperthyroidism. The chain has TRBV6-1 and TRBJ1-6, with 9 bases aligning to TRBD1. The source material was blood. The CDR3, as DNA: TGTGCCACCCGACCGGGACAGGGTATGGGTTCACCCCTCCACTTT. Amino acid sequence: CATRPGQGMGSPLHF.